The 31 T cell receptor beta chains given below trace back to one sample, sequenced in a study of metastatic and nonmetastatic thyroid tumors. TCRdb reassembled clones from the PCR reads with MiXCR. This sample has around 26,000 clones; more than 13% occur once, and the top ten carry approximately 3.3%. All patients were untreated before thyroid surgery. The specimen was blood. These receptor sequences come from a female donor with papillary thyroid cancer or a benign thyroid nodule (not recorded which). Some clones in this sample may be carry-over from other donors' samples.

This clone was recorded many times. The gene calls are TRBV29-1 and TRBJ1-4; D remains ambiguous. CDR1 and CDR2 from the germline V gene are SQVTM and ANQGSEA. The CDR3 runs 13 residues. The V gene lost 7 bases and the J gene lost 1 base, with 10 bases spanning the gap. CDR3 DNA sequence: TGCAGCGCCCAGACCGAAACTAATGAAAAACTGTTTTTT. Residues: CSAQTETNEKLFF.

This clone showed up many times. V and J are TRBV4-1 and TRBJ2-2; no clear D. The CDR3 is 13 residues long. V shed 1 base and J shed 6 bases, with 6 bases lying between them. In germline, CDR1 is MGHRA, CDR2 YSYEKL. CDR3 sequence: CASSQVAPGELFF. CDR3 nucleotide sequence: TGCGCCAGCAGCCAAGTTGCCCCCGGGGAGCTGTTTTTT.

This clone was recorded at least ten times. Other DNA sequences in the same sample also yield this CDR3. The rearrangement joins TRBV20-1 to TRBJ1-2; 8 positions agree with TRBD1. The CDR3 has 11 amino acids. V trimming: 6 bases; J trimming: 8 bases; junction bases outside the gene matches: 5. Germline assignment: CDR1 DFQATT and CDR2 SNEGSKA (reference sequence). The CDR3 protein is CSAGTGVGYTF. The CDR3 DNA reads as TGCAGTGCGGGGACAGGCGTAGGCTACACCTTC.

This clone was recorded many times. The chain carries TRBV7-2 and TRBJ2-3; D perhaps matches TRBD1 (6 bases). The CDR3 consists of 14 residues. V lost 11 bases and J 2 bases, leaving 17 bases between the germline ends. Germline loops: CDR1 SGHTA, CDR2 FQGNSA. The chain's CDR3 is CALTTGSITDTQYF. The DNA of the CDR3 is TGTGCCTTAACAACAGGGTCCATCACAGATACGCAGTATTTT.

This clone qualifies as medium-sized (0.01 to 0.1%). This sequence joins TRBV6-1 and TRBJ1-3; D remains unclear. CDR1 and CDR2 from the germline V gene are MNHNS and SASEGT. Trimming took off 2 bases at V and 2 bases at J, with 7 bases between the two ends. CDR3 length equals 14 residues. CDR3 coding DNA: TGTGCCAGCAGTGAACTAGGGCCTGGAAACACCATATATTTT. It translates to CASSELGPGNTIYF.

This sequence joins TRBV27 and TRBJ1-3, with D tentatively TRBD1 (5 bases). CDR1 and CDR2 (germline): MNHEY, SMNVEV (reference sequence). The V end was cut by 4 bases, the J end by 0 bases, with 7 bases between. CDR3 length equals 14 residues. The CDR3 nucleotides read TGTGCCAGCAGTTGGGGACCCTCTGGAAACACCATATATTTT. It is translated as CASSWGPSGNTIYF.

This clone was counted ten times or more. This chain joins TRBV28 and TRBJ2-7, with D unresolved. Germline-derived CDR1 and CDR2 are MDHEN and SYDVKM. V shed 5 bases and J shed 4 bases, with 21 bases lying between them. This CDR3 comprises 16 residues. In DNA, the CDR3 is TGTGCCAGCAGTAATAAGTCGCCCCGTCGGGCTTACGAGCAGTACTTC. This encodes CASSNKSPRRAYEQYF.

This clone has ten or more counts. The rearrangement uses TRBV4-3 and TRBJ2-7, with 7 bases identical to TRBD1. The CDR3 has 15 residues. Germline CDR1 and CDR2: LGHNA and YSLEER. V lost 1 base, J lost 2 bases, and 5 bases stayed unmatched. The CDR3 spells CASSQGDSLTYEQYF. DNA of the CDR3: TGCGCCAGCAGCCAAGGGGACAGCCTTACCTACGAGCAGTACTTC.

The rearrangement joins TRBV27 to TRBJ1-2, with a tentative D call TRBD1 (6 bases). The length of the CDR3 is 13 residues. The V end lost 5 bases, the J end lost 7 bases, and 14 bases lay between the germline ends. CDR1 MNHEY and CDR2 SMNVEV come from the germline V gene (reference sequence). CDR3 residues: CASSHRVRCGYTF. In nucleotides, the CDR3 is TGTGCCAGCAGTCACAGGGTTCGGTGTGGCTACACCTTC.

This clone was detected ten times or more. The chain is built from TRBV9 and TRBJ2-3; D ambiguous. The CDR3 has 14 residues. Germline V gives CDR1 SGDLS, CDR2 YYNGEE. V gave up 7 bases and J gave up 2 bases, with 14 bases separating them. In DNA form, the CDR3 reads TGTGCCAGCGCATCTGATATTTACACAGATACGCAGTATTTT. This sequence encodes CASASDIYTDTQYF. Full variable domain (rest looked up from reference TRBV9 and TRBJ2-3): DSGVTQTPKHLITATGQRVTLRCSPRSGDLSVYWYQQSLDQGLQFLIQYYNGEERAKGNILERFSAQQFPDLHSELNLSSLELGDSALYFCASASDIYTDTQYFGPGTRLTVL.

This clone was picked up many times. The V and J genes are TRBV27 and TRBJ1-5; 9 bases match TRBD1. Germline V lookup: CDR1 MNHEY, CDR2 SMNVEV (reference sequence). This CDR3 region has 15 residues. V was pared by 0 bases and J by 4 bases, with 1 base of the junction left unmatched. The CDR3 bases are TGTGCCAGCAGTTTATCTGGGACAGGGAATCAGCCCCAGCATTTT. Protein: CASSLSGTGNQPQHF.

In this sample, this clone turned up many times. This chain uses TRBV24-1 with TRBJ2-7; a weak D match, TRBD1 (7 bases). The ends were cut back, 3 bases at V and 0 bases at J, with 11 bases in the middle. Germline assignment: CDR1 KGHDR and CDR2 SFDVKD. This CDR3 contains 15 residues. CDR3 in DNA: TGTGCCACCAGTGATCCAGGGGGGAGCTCCTACGAGCAGTACTTC. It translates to CATSDPGGSSYEQYF.

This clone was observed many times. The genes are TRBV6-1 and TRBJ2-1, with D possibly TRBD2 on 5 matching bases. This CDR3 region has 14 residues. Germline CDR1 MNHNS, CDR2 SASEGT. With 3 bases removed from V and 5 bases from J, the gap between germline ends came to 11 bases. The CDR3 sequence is CASSDLVEDNEQFF. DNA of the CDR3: TGTGCCAGCAGTGACTTGGTGGAGGACAATGAGCAGTTCTTC.

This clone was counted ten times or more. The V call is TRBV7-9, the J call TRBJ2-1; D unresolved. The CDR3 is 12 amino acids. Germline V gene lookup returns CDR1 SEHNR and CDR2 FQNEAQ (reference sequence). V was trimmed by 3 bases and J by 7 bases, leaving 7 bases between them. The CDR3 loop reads CASSFSTNEQFF. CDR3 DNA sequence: TGTGCCAGCAGCTTCAGCACAAATGAGCAGTTCTTC.

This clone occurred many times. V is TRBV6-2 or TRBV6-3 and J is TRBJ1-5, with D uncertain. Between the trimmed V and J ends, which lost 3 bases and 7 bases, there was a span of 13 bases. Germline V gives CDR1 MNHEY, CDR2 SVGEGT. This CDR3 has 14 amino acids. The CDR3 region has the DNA TGTGCCAGCAGTTATGGCGGAGGAGAACAGCCCCAGCATTTT. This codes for CASSYGGGEQPQHF.

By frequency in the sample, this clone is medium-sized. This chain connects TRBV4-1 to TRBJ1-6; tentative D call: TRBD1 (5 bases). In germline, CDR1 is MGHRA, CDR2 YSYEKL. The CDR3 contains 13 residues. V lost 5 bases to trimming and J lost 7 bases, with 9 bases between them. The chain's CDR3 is CASSGRTNSPLHF. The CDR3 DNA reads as TGCGCCAGCAGCGGGAGGACAAATTCACCCCTCCACTTT.

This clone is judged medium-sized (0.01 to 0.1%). The CDR3 region is CASREGQGVSYEQYF. As DNA, the CDR3 is TGTGCCAGCAGAGAGGGACAGGGGGTCTCCTACGAGCAGTACTTC. This chain links TRBV27 with TRBJ2-7; TRBD1 aligns across 11 bases. Trimming cost V 6 bases and J 0 bases; bases outside gene matches: 4. The CDR3 is 15 amino acids. Germline V gives CDR1 MNHEY, CDR2 SMNVEV (reference sequence).

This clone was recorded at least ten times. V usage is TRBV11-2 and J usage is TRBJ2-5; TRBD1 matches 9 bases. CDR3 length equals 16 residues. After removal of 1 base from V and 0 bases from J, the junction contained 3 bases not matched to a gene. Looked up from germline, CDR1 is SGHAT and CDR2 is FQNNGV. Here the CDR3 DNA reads TGTGCCAGCAGCTTAGGGGACAGGGAGTACCAAGAGACCCAGTACTTC. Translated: CASSLGDREYQETQYF.

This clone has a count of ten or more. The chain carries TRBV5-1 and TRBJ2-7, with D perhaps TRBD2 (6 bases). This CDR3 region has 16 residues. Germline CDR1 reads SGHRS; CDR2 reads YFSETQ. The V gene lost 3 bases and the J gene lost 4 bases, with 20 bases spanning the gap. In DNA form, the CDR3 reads TGCGCCAGCAGCTCCTCCTCGCCCACGGGAGCGTACGAGCAGTACTTC. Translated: CASSSSSPTGAYEQYF.

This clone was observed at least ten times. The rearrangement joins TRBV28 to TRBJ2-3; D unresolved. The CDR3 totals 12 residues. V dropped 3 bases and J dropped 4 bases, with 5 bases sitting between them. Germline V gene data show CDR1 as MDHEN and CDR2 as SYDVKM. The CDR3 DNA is TGTGCCAGCAGTTTGAACCCAGATACGCAGTATTTT. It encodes CASSLNPDTQYF.

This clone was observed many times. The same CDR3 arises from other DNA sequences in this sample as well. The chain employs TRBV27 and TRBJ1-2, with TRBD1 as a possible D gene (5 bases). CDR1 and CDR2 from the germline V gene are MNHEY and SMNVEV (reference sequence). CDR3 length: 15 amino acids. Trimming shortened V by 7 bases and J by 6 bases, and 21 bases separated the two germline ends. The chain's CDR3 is CASTDSGAAGDGYTF. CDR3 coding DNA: TGTGCCAGCACCGATTCCGGCGCGGCGGGGGATGGCTACACCTTC.

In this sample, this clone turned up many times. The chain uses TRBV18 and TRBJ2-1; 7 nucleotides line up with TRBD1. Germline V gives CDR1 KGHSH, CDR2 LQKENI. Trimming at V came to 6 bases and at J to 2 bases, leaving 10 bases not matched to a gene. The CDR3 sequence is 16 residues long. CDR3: CASSPSWGQPYNEQFF. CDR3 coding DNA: TGTGCCAGCTCCCCCAGCTGGGGACAGCCCTACAATGAGCAGTTCTTC.

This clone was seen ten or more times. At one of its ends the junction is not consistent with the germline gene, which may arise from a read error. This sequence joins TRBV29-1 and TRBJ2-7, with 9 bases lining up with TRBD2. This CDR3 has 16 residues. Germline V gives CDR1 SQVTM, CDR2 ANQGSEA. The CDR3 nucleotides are TGCAGCGTTGAAGAAGTTAGGGCTAGCGGGATGTACGGGCAGTACTTC. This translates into CSVEEVRASGMYGQYF.

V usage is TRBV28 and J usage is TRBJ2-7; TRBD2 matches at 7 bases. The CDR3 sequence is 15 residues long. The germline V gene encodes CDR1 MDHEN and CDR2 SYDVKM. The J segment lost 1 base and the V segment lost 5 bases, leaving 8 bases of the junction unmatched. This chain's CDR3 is CASSIGTNVSYEQYF. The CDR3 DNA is TGTGCCAGCAGTATTGGGACTAACGTATCCTACGAGCAGTACTTC.

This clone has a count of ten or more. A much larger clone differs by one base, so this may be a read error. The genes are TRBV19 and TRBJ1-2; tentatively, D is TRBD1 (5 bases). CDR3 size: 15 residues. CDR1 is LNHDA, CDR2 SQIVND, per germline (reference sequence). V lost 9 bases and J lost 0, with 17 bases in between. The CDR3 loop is CASRRNGATNYGYTF. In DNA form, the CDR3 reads TGTGCCAGCCGTAGGAACGGGGCTACTAACTATGGCTACACCTTC.

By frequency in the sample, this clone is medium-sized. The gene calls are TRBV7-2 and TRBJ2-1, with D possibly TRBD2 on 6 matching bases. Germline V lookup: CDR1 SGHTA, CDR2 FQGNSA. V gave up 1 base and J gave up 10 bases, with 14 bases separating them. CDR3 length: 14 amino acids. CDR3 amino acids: CASSLGPASDEQFF. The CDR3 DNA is TGTGCCAGCAGCTTAGGGCCGGCTAGCGACGAGCAGTTCTTC.

CDR3 sequence: CASSPGGTSYNEQFF. CDR3 bases: TGTGCCAGCAGCCCCGGGGGAACCTCCTACAATGAGCAGTTCTTC. The rearrangement uses TRBV4-2 and TRBJ2-1; possibly TRBD2 for D (6 bases). Germline V gene data show CDR1 as LGHNA and CDR2 as YNFKEQ. The V and J ends lost 4 bases and 0 bases respectively, with 10 bases between them. The CDR3 extends over 15 amino acids.

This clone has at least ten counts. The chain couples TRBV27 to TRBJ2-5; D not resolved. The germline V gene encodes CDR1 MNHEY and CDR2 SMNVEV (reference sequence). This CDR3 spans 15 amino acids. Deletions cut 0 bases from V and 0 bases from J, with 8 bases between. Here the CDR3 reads CASSLSKGYQETQYF. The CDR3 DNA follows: TGTGCCAGCAGTTTATCAAAGGGATACCAAGAGACCCAGTACTTC.

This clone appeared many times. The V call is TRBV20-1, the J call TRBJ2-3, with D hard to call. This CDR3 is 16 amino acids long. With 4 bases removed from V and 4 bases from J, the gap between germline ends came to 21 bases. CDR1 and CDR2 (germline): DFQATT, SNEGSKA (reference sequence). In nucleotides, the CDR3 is TGCAGTGCTAATTCAGGCTTTGGAGCCCGAGCAGATACGCAGTATTTT. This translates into CSANSGFGARADTQYF.

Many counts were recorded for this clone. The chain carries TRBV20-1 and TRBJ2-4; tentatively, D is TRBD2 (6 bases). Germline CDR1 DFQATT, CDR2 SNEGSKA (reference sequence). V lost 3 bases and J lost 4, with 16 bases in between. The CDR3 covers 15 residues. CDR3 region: CSASGGRLLKNIQYF. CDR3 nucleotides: TGCAGTGCTAGTGGAGGGAGGCTTCTAAAAAACATTCAGTACTTC.

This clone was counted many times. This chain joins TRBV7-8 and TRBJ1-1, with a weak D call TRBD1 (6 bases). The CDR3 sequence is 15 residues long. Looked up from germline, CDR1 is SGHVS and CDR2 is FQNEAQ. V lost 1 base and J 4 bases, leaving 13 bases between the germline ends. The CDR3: CASSLVGGTATEAFF. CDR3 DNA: TGTGCCAGCAGCTTAGTGGGGGGCACGGCCACTGAAGCTTTCTTT.